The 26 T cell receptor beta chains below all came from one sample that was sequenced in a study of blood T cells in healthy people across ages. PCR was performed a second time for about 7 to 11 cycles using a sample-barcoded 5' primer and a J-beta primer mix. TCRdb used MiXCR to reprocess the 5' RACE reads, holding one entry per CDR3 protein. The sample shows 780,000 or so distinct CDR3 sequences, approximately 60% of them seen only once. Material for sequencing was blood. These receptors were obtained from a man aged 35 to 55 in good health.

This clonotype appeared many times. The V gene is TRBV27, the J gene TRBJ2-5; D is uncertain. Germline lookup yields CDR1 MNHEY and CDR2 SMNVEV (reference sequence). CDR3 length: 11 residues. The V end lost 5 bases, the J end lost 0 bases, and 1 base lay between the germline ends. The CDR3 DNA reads TGTGCCAGCAGTCACCAAGAGACCCAGTACTTC. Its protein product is CASSHQETQYF.

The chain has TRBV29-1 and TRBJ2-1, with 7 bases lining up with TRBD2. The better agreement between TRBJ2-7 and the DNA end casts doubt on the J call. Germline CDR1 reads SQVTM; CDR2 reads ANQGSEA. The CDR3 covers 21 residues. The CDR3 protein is CSVRKSEVLGGIMGSYNKQYF. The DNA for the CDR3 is TGCAGCGTTAGAAAGAGTGAGGTGTTGGGGGGGATAATGGGGTCCTACAATAAGCAGTACTTC.

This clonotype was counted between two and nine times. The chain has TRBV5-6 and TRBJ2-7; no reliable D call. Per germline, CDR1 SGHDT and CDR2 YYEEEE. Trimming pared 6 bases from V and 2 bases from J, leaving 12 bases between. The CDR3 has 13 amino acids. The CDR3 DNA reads TGTGCCAGCAACCCCGGTGGGGCCTACGAGCAGTACTTC. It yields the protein CASNPGGAYEQYF.

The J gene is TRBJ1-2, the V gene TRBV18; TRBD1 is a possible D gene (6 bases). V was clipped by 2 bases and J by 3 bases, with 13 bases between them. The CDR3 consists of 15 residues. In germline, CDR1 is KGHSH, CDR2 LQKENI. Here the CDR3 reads CASSPGGQADYGYTF. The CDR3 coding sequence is TGTGCCAGCTCACCAGGGGGACAAGCTGACTATGGCTACACCTTC.

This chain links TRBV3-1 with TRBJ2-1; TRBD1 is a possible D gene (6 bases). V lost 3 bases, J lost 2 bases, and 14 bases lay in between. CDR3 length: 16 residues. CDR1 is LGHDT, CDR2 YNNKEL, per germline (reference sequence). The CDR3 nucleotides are TGTGCCAGCAGCCACACCAGGACAGCGCCCTACAATGAGCAGTTCTTC. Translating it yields CASSHTRTAPYNEQFF.

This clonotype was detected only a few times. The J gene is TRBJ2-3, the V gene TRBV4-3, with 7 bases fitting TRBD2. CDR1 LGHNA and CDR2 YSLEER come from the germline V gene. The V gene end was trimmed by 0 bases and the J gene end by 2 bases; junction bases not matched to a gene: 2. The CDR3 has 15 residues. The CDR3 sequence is CASSQDGRATDTQYF. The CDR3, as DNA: TGCGCCAGCAGCCAAGATGGGAGGGCCACAGATACGCAGTATTTT.

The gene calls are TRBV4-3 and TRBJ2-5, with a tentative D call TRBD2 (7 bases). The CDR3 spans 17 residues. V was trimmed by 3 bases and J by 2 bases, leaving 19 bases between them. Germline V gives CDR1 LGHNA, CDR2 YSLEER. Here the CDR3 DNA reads TGCGCCAGCAGCCAGGGGGGGGCCGGCGGTCTGCAAGAGACCCAGTACTTC. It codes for CASSQGGAGGLQETQYF.

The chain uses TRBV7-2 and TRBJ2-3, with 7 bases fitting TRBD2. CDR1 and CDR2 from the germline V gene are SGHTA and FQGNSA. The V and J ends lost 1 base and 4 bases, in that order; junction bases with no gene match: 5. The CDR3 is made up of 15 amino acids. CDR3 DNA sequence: TGTGCCAGCAGCTTAGGGGGGGGTTTTTCAGATACGCAGTATTTT. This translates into CASSLGGGFSDTQYF.

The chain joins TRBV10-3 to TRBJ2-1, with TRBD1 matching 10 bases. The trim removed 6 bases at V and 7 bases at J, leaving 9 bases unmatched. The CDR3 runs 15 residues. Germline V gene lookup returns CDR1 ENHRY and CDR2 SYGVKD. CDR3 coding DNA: TGTGCCATCAGCCCGGGACAGGGGCCGACTAATGAGCAGTTCTTC. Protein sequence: CAISPGQGPTNEQFF.

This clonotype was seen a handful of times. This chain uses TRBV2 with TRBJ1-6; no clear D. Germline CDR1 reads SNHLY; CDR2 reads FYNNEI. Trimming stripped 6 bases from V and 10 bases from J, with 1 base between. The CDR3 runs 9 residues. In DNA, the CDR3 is TGTGCCAGCAGCTCACCCCTCCACTTT. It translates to CASSSPLHF.

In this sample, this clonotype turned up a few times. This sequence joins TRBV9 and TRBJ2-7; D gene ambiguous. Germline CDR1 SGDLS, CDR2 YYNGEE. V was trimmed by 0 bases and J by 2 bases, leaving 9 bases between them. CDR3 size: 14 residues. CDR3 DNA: TGTGCCAGCAGCGTAGGCCGACGCACCTACGAGCAGTACTTC. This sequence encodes CASSVGRRTYEQYF.

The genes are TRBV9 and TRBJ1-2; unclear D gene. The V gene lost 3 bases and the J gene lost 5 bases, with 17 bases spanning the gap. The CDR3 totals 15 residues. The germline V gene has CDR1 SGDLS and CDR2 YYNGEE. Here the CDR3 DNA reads TGTGCCAGCAGCGCTATATCTGTTTCGCGTTATGGCTACACCTTC. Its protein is CASSAISVSRYGYTF.

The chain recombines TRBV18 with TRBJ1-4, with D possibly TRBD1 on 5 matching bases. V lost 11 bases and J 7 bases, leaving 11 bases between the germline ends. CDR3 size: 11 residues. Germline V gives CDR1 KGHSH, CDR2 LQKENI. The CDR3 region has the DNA TGTGCCGGCACCCAGGGTGAAAAACTGTTTTTT. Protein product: CAGTQGEKLFF.

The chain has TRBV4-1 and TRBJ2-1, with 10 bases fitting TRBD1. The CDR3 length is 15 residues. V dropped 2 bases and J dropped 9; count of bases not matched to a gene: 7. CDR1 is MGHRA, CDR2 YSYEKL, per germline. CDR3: CASSQSPGQGLEQFF. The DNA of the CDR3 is TGCGCCAGCAGCCAATCTCCGGGACAGGGGCTTGAGCAGTTCTTC.

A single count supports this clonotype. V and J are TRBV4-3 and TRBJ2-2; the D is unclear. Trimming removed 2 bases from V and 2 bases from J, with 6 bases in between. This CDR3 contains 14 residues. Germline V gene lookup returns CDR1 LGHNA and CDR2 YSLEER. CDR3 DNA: TGCGCCAGCAGCCAAATGAGAAACACCGGGGAGCTGTTTTTT. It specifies CASSQMRNTGELFF.

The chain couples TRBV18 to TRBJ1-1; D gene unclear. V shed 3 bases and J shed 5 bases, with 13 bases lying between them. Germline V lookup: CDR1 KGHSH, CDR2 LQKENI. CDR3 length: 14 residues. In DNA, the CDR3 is TGTGCCAGCTCACCCCTGGGCGAGAATACTGAAGCTTTCTTT. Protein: CASSPLGENTEAFF.

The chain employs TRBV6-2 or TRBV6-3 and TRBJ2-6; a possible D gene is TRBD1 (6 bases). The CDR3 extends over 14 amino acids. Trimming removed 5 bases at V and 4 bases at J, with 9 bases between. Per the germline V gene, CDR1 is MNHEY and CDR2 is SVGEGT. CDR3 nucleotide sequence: TGTGCCAGCAGTCGACAGGTGGGGGCCAACGTCCTGACTTTC. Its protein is CASSRQVGANVLTF.

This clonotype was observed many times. CDR3 residues: CASSLSGASSGANVLTF. For the CDR3, the DNA is TGTGCCAGCAGCTTATCAGGCGCGTCCTCTGGGGCCAACGTCCTGACTTTC. The V call is TRBV7-9, the J call TRBJ2-6, with D uncertain. The CDR3 is 17 amino acids. In germline, CDR1 is SEHNR, CDR2 FQNEAQ (reference sequence). The ends were cut back, 2 bases at V and 0 bases at J, with 11 bases in the middle.

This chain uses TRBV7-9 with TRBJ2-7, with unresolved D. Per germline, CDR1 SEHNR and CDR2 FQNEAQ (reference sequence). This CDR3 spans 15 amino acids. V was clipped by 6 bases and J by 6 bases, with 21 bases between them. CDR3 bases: TGTGCCAGCAGAGAGACCGATCGGTGGGTGGCCGAGCAGTACTTC. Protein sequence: CASRETDRWVAEQYF.

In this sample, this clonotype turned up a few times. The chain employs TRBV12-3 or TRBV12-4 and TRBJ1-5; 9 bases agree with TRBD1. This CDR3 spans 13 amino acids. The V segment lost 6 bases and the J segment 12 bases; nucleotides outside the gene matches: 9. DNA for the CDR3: TGTGCCAGCAGCCAAGGGACAGGGAGACTCCAGCATTTT. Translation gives CASSQGTGRLQHF.

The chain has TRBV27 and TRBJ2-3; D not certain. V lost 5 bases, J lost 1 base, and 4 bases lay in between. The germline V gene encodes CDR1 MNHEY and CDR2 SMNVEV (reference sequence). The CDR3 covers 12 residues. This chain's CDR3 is CASSPCTDTQYF. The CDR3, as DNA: TGTGCCAGCAGTCCCTGCACAGATACGCAGTATTTT.

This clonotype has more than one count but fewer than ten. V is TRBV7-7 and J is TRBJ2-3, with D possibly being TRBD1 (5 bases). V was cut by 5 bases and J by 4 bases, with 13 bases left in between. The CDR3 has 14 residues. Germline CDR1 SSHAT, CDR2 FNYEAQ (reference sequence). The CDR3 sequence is CASSPGQSSDTQYF. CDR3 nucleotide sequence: TGTGCCAGCAGCCCCGGACAAAGCTCAGATACGCAGTATTTT.

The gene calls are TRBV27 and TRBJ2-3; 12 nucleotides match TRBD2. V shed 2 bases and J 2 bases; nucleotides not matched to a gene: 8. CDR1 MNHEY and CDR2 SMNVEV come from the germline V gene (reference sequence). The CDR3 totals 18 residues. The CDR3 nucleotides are TGTGCCAGCAGTTTAATCCCGACTAGCGGGAGATCCACAGATACGCAGTATTTT. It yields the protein CASSLIPTSGRSTDTQYF.

CDR3 protein: CSVGMGDTEAFF. CDR3 bases: TGCAGCGTTGGTATGGGAGACACTGAAGCTTTCTTT. The chain uses TRBV29-1 and TRBJ1-1; no definite D call. The CDR3 length is 12 residues. The V and J ends lost 4 bases and 3 bases respectively, with 9 bases between them. Germline loops: CDR1 SQVTM, CDR2 ANQGSEA. The full variable domain, rest sourced from reference TRBV29-1 and TRBJ1-1, is SAVISQKPSRDICQRGTSLTIQCQVDSQVTMMFWYRQQPGQSLTLIATANQGSEATYESGFVIDKFPISRPNLTFSTLTVSNMSPEDSSIYLCSVGMGDTEAFFGQGTRLTVV.

CDR3 loop: CSVRTVGALRGEQYF. Written as DNA, the CDR3 is TGCAGCGTTAGAACCGTCGGGGCTTTAAGAGGGGAGCAGTACTTC. V and J are TRBV29-1 and TRBJ2-5; D tentatively fits TRBD1 or TRBD2 (5 bases each). The CDR3 totals 15 residues. V gave up 5 bases and J gave up 11 bases, with 27 bases separating them. Germline-derived CDR1 and CDR2 are SQVTM and ANQGSEA.

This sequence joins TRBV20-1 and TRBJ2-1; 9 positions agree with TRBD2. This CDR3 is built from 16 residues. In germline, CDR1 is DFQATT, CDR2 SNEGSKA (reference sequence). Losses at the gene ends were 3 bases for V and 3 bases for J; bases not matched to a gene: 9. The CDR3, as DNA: TGCAGTGCTAGTGATGCGGGGGGGCGTAGCTACAATGAGCAGTTCTTC. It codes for CSASDAGGRSYNEQFF.